These T cell receptor beta chains were read from a single sample in a study of PD-1 blockade in classical Hodgkin lymphoma. Sequenced by immunoSEQ multiplex PCR; TCRdb stores in-frame clones only, minus some. The table has around 30,000 clones, 80% to 90% seen once. Sequencing was performed on peripheral blood mononuclear cells (PBMCs), taken at baseline. The receptor source for this set is a human donor with classical Hodgkin lymphoma. The CDR3 runs from the conserved cysteine through the conserved F or W. The D gene is left open where the match is weak. Clone size appears in some rows only: once, few, many, or a class for an expanded clone.

.	TRBV11-3	.	TRBJ1-2	TGTGCCAGCAGCCCGTCGGACAATCCGCGGGGCTACACCTTC	CASSPSDNPRGYTF
.	TRBV19	.	TRBJ2-1	TGTGCCTTGGGGGGGACAGGCCAGAGTGAGCAGTTCTTC	CALGGTGQSEQFF
.	TRBV7-7	.	TRBJ2-5	TGTGCTAGCAGCTTAGGGGGAGCGGGGCAAGAGACCCAGTACTTC	CASSLGGAGQETQYF
TRBD2	TRBV7-3	once	TRBJ2-5	TGTGCCAGCAGCCCACTAGCGGGGACCCAAGAGACCCAGTACTTC	CASSPLAGTQETQYF
TRBD1	TRBV5-8	.	TRBJ1-1	TGTGCCAGCAGCCTAAGGACAGGGGGCAACACTGAAGCTTTCTTT	CASSLRTGGNTEAFF
TRBD1	TRBV2	.	TRBJ2-7	TGTGCCAGCAGTCTAGACAGGGGAATCGACGAGCAGTACTTC	CASSLDRGIDEQYF
TRBD1	TRBV28	.	TRBJ1-2	TGTGCCAGCAGTTTGGGGACAGCCACTAACTATGGCTACACCTTC	CASSLGTATNYGYTF
TRBD1	TRBV5-6	.	TRBJ2-5	TGTGCCAGCAGCTTTACAGGGGTGGGGGAGACCCAGTACTTC	CASSFTGVGETQYF
.	TRBV5-5	.	TRBJ1-1	TGTGCCAGCAGCCTGGCCCGGTCGAACACTGAAGCTTTCTTT	CASSLARSNTEAFF
.	TRBV7-2	.	TRBJ2-5	TGTGCCAGCAGCTTAGTATGGGGTAGAGGAGAGACCCAGTACTTC	CASSLVWGRGETQYF
TRBD1	TRBV7-6	.	TRBJ1-1	TGTGCCAGCAGCTTAGTTTCTGGGGGTTTGGGACAGGAAGCTTTCTTT	CASSLVSGGLGQEAFF
.	TRBV11-2	.	TRBJ1-2	TGTGCCAGCAGCTTATGGGGTAACTATGGCTACACCTTC	CASSLWGNYGYTF
.	TRBV5-1	.	TRBJ2-7	TGCGCCAGCAGCTTGGCGGGGGAAGGGATCTACGAGCAGTACTTC	CASSLAGEGIYEQYF
.	TRBV10-3	.	TRBJ1-1	TGTGCCATCAGTCAGGACGTCATGAACACTGAAGCTTTCTTT	CAISQDVMNTEAFF
.	TRBV27	once	TRBJ1-1	TGTGCCAGCAGGATACGCGGACAGTGGGGGGCTGAAGCTTTCTTT	CASRIRGQWGAEAFF
.	TRBV6-5	.	TRBJ2-7	TGTGCCAGCAGTTACTCACCAGGGACAATTTACGAGCAGTACTTC	CASSYSPGTIYEQYF
.	TRBV6-6	medium-sized	TRBJ2-2	TGTGCCAGCAGCCCCTCCTCCGGGGAGCTGTTTTTT	CASSPSSGELFF
.	TRBV11-2	once	TRBJ1-2	TGTGCCAGCAGCTTGTACGGCGACTATGGCTACACCTTC	CASSLYGDYGYTF
.	TRBV7-9	.	TRBJ2-5	TGTGCCAGCAGCCCTGGACATGAACAAGAGACCCAGTACTTC	CASSPGHEQETQYF
TRBD2	TRBV11-2	.	TRBJ2-3	TGTGCCAGCAGCTTAGGGACTAGCGGGGGTACGCAGTATTTT	CASSLGTSGGTQYF
.	TRBV29-1	.	TRBJ1-1	TGCAGCGGTAAAGGGACCGCCCGGACCGAAGCTTTCTTT	CSGKGTARTEAFF
.	TRBV10-3	.	TRBJ2-7	TGTGCCATCAGTGATATTACAGTAAATGGCTACGAGCAGTACTTC	CAISDITVNGYEQYF
.	TRBV2	.	TRBJ2-7	TGTGCCAGCAGTGGAGGGATCATGGTCTCCGAGCAGTACTTC	CASSGGIMVSEQYF
.	TRBV7-8	few	TRBJ2-1	TGTGCCAGCAGCTTAGCGGGGGGGCTGGATGAGCAGTTCTTC	CASSLAGGLDEQFF
.	TRBV5-8	.	TRBJ2-3	TGTGCCAGCAGCTTGGGATACACAGATACGCAGTATTTT	CASSLGYTDTQYF
.	TRBV6-5	.	TRBJ1-2	TGTGCCAGCACCGACGGGGCGGGAAGCTACACCTTC	CASTDGAGSYTF
TRBD2	TRBV7-9	.	TRBJ2-3	TGTGCCAGCAGCTTAGTACTAGCGGGGGGCACAGATACGCAGTATTTT	CASSLVLAGGTDTQYF
.	TRBV11-3	.	TRBJ1-2	TGTGCCAGCAGCTTAACCGGAGCCTATGGCTACACCTTC	CASSLTGAYGYTF
.	TRBV19	once	TRBJ1-5	TGTGCCAGTAGTTTGAGAAATCAGCCCCAGCATTTT	CASSLRNQPQHF
TRBD1	TRBV29-1	.	TRBJ1-1	TGCAGCGTTTCAGTGCAGGGGGGCACTGAAGCTTTCTTT	CSVSVQGGTEAFF
.	TRBV5-1	.	TRBJ2-5	TGCGCCAGCAGCTTGGAATCCCGAGGTCCCCAAGAGACCCAGTACTTC	CASSLESRGPQETQYF
TRBD2	TRBV7-8	large	TRBJ2-4	TGTGCCAGCAGCCTTCCTTATGGGGCCCCTAGCGGGGGAAACATTCAGTACTTC	CASSLPYGAPSGGNIQYF
TRBD1	TRBV7-8	once	TRBJ2-3	TGTGCCAGCAGCCGGCTCGGACAGGGCGGCACAGATACGCAGTATTTT	CASSRLGQGGTDTQYF
TRBD1	TRBV19	.	TRBJ2-4	TGTGCCAGTAGTCACCGTGACAGGGCCACAGAACGCATTCAGTACTTC	CASSHRDRATERIQYF
.	TRBV30	.	TRBJ1-1	TGTGCCTGGCAGAGGGTAGCAAACACTGAAGCTTTCTTT	CAWQRVANTEAFF
.	TRBV7-8	.	TRBJ1-4	TGTGCCAGCAGCTTAGGGCAGGGTGGAGAAAAACTGTTTTTT	CASSLGQGGEKLFF
.	TRBV5-8	.	TRBJ2-1	TGTGCCAGCGACCATCGAGAGGGGCCAAGTCCGTTCTTC	CASDHREGPSPFF
TRBD1	TRBV7-9	few	TRBJ1-4	TGTGCCAGCCGTCAAGGGGGACAGGGTGTTGAAAAACTGTTTTTT	CASRQGGQGVEKLFF
.	TRBV5-1	.	TRBJ2-5	TGCGCCAGCAGCTCCGCGGGGGCGGCCCAAGAGACCCAGTACTTC	CASSSAGAAQETQYF
TRBD1	TRBV18	.	TRBJ1-1	TGTGCCAGCTCCCCCGAGGGGACAGGGGGAGCTTTCTTT	CASSPEGTGGAFF
.	TRBV10-2	.	TRBJ1-3	TGCGCCAGCAGGAGCACAGGAACCTCTGGAAACACCATATATTTT	CASRSTGTSGNTIYF
.	TRBV7-2	.	TRBJ1-3	TGTGCCAGCAGCTTGACGAAAGGCAGTTCCTCTGGAAACACCATATATTTT	CASSLTKGSSSGNTIYF
.	TRBV7-9	.	TRBJ2-5	TGTGCCAGCAGCTTAGATGTTGGGGTACGAGGGGTCGGAGAGACCCAGTACTTC	CASSLDVGVRGVGETQYF
.	TRBV20-1	.	TRBJ1-2	TGCAGTGCTAGTTTCGGGACATCCTACACCTTC	CSASFGTSYTF
.	TRBV6-6	.	TRBJ1-6	TGTGCCAGCAGTTACGATGGCGGATCACCCCTCCACTTT	CASSYDGGSPLHF
.	TRBV9	.	TRBJ1-6	TGTGCCAGCAGTTTAGATGGGCAGGGAAACTCACCCCTCCACTTT	CASSLDGQGNSPLHF
.	TRBV19	once	TRBJ1-3	TGTGCCAGTAGTATTGAGGACAGCCACTCTGGAAACACCATATATTTT	CASSIEDSHSGNTIYF
.	TRBV10-3	.	TRBJ2-7	TGTGCCATCAGTGTAACAGGGGGGGATTACGAGCAGTACTTC	CAISVTGGDYEQYF
.	TRBV11-3	few	TRBJ2-7	TGTGCCAGCAGCTTGAACGGTCCCTCTTCGGGCGAGCAGTACTTC	CASSLNGPSSGEQYF
TRBD2	TRBV11-3	.	TRBJ2-7	TGTGCCAGCAGCTTAGCTAGCGGGCCCTACGAGCAGTACTTC	CASSLASGPYEQYF
.	TRBV6-5	once	TRBJ2-7	TGTGCCAGCAGTTACTCCGGCAGAGAATCCTACGAGCAGTACTTC	CASSYSGRESYEQYF
TRBD1	TRBV7-2	.	TRBJ1-2	TGTGCCACCACAACCTTGGACAGGGGAGGATATGGCTACACCTTC	CATTTLDRGGYGYTF
.	TRBV10-3	.	TRBJ1-1	TGTGCCATCAGGGCGGGGGAAGGCACTGAAGCTTTCTTT	CAIRAGEGTEAFF
.	TRBV2	.	TRBJ1-1	TGTGCCAGCAGTAAACAGGGCGCTAACACTGAAGCTTTCTTT	CASSKQGANTEAFF
.	TRBV10-3	once	TRBJ2-1	TGTGCCATCAGTGAGTATGAGGGGTACAATGAGCAGTTCTTC	CAISEYEGYNEQFF
.	TRBV7-3	.	TRBJ2-3	TGTGCCAGCAGCAGGACAGTCCATAGCACAGATACGCAGTATTTT	CASSRTVHSTDTQYF
TRBD1	TRBV19	.	TRBJ2-5	TGTGCCAGTAGTACAGGACAGGGATGGGAGACCCAGTACTTC	CASSTGQGWETQYF
TRBD1	TRBV6-6	.	TRBJ2-3	TGTGCCAGCTCTCGACAGGGGCATTCCACAGATACGCAGTATTTT	CASSRQGHSTDTQYF
.	TRBV5-8	few	TRBJ2-6	TGTGCCAGCAGCTTGAACGGGGTCGCCTCCTCTGGGGCCAACGTCCTGACTTTC	CASSLNGVASSGANVLTF